This is a list of T cell receptor beta chains from one sample in a study of T-cell memory formation after mild COVID-19. TCRdb redid the calling of the 5' RACE reads with MiXCR, one entry per CDR3 protein. The sample contains about 390,000 distinct CDR3 sequences, about 16% of which appear only once. The source material was PBMCs or a T cell subset sorted from them (not recorded which). These receptors all come from a man aged 18 to 29 who had mild COVID-19 (a few samples of this study predate the infection). Cell type and time point are not known. Both conserved end residues are part of each CDR3. A D gene is named only where the DNA matches it firmly. Not every row has a clone size; where given, it reads once, few, many or a size class.

D	V	J	size	CDR3	DNA
NA	TRBV4-1	TRBJ2-3	NA	CASSRTRDTTDTQYF	TGCGCCAGCAGCCGGACACGGGACACGACAGATACGCAGTATTTT
NA	TRBV7-3	TRBJ1-2	few	CASSLGGGSPSAF	TGTGCCAGCAGCTTGGGAGGAGGTTCCCCGTCTGCCTTC
NA	TRBV6-5	TRBJ2-3	many	CASSLAVSTDTQYF	TGTGCCAGCAGCTTAGCGGTTAGCACAGATACGCAGTATTTT
NA	TRBV7-2	TRBJ1-2	NA	CASSFGVNYGYTF	TGTGCCAGCAGCTTCGGGGTGAACTATGGCTACACCTTC
NA	TRBV21-1	TRBJ1-1	few	CASTKKQGANTEAFF	TGTGCCAGCACAAAAAAACAGGGGGCAAACACTGAAGCTTTCTTT
TRBD1	TRBV18	TRBJ2-1	NA	CASSLNRGRGSYNEQFF	TGTGCCAGCTCACTTAACAGGGGAAGGGGCTCCTACAATGAGCAGTTCTTC
NA	TRBV20-1	TRBJ2-7	few	CSAEFSGPLSYEQYF	TGCAGTGCTGAGTTTAGCGGTCCCCTCTCCTACGAGCAGTACTTC
NA	TRBV5-1	TRBJ2-6	few	CASSLEAFPTWANVLTF	TGCGCCAGCAGCTTGGAGGCTTTCCCAACTTGGGCCAACGTCCTGACTTTC
NA	TRBV7-2	TRBJ1-2	NA	CASSSRVLGYGYTF	TGTGCCAGCAGCTCCAGGGTTCTCGGCTATGGCTACACCTTC
NA	TRBV7-3	TRBJ2-1	few	CASSLLGGKGNEQFF	TGTGCCAGCAGCCTTTTGGGGGGCAAGGGCAATGAGCAGTTCTTC
NA	TRBV6-5	TRBJ1-5	NA	CASSPEGLTQPQHF	TGTGCCAGCAGTCCAGAAGGGCTCACTCAGCCCCAGCATTTT
NA	TRBV6-5	TRBJ2-1	many	CASSYGREQFF	TGTGCCAGCAGTTACGGTAGGGAGCAGTTCTTC
TRBD2	TRBV27	TRBJ2-3	few	CASSSSSGGAFADTQYF	TGTGCCAGCAGCTCATCTAGCGGGGGGGCATTCGCAGATACGCAGTATTTT
TRBD1	TRBV20-1	TRBJ1-1	many	CSARDRKAFF	TGCAGTGCAAGGGACAGGAAAGCTTTCTTT
NA	TRBV12-3/TRBV12-4	TRBJ1-4	NA	CASSLDPPSEKLFF	TGTGCCAGCAGTTTGGACCCCCCCAGTGAAAAACTGTTTTTT
NA	TRBV12-3/TRBV12-4	TRBJ2-2	few	CASSPQGPTTGELFF	TGTGCCAGCAGCCCCCAGGGACCCACCACCGGGGAGCTGTTTTTT
NA	TRBV6-6	TRBJ1-2	few	CASSYPRGGYTF	TGTGCCAGCAGTTACCCCAGGGGAGGCTACACCTTC
NA	TRBV5-1	TRBJ2-3	NA	CASSWEAGAPEGTDTQYF	TGCGCCAGCAGCTGGGAGGCCGGGGCCCCCGAGGGAACAGATACGCAGTATTTT
TRBD2	TRBV6-5	TRBJ2-2	NA	CASSQIREAGELFF	TGTGCCAGCAGTCAAATACGGGAGGCCGGGGAGCTGTTTTTT
NA	TRBV7-6	TRBJ2-1	few	CASSLVGTYNEQFF	TGTGCCAGCAGCTTAGTCGGAACGTACAATGAGCAGTTCTTC
TRBD2	TRBV6-1	TRBJ2-3	NA	CASSERLAPTDTQYF	TGTGCCAGCAGTGAGCGACTAGCTCCCACAGATACGCAGTATTTT
NA	TRBV7-3	TRBJ2-3	few	CASSLDLDTQYF	TGTGCCAGCAGCCTGGACTTAGATACGCAGTATTTT
TRBD1	TRBV7-2	TRBJ1-1	many	CASSLRQGTTEAFF	TGTGCCAGCAGCTTAAGACAGGGGACCACTGAAGCTTTCTTT
NA	TRBV6-6	TRBJ1-2	NA	CAIGAGYGYTF	TGTGCCATCGGGGCAGGGTATGGCTACACCTTC
NA	TRBV10-2	TRBJ1-1	NA	CASARGNTEAFF	TGCGCCAGCGCCAGGGGGAACACTGAAGCTTTCTTT
NA	TRBV6-5	TRBJ2-3	NA	CASSRFGADHSTDTQYF	TGTGCCAGCAGCCGATTCGGGGCAGACCATAGCACAGATACGCAGTATTTT